Below, 2 T cell receptor beta chains from the same sample are listed, as sequenced in a study of CD8 T cells in ankylosing spondylitis. What these receptors recognize is not known. Whole-study results and caveats: Blood of patients with ankylosing spondylitis appeared to be characterized by a TCR beta motif of eight highly homologous variants.

Via MiXCR, TCRdb re-called the 5' RACE reads, giving one row per CDR3 protein. The sample has 400,000 or so distinct CDR3 sequences; roughly 25% are singletons. Material: blood, either unsorted or a sorted T cell fraction (not recorded which). All receptors come from a male donor with ankylosing spondylitis.

The chain couples TRBV7-8 to TRBJ1-5; 8 bases agree with TRBD1. Germline V CDR1 and CDR2: SGHVS, FQNEAQ. This CDR3 spans 16 amino acids. V trimming: 1 base; J trimming: 7 bases; junction bases outside the gene matches: 9. The CDR3 region has the DNA TGTGCCAGCAGCTTAGGCCGGACAGGGAGTGGACAGCCCCAGCATTTT. Protein product: CASSLGRTGSGQPQHF.

This clonotype was seen just once. The rearrangement uses TRBV25-1 and TRBJ2-3; 9 positions agree with TRBD1. The CDR3 totals 17 residues. Germline trimming cut 4 bases from V and 2 bases from J; bases unmatched to any gene: 10. From germline, CDR1 is MGHDK and CDR2 SYGVNS. CDR3 in amino acids: CASSAQGQGRHTDTQYF. DNA of the CDR3: TGTGCCAGCAGTGCACAAGGACAGGGGCGTCACACAGATACGCAGTATTTT.